Listed here are 22 T cell receptor beta chains from one sample, sequenced in a study of neurological immune-mediated disorders. TCRdb re-derived calls from the 5' RACE reads in MiXCR, one entry per CDR3 protein. The repertoire holds 35,000 or so distinct CDR3 sequences, with about a tenth as singletons. Sequencing input: PBMCs. The receptor set was obtained from a woman aged 25 to 45 with HTLV-1-associated myelopathy (HAM/TSP).

By share, this clonotype ranks as medium-sized. This rearrangement joins TRBV20-1 to TRBJ1-1, with D perhaps TRBD1 (5 bases). CDR3 length equals 13 residues. CDR1 and CDR2 from the germline V gene are DFQATT and SNEGSKA (reference sequence). V was pared by 1 base and J by 3 bases, with 9 bases between. As DNA, the CDR3 is TGCAGTGCTAGAGTCGGGGGAGACACTGAAGCTTTCTTT. Protein product: CSARVGGDTEAFF.

This clonotype was seen repeatedly, ten times or more. The rearrangement uses TRBV20-1 and TRBJ2-7, with 7 bases fitting TRBD1. CDR3 size: 15 residues. After removal of 5 bases from V and 0 bases from J, the junction contained 10 bases not matched to a gene. CDR1 and CDR2 (germline): DFQATT, SNEGSKA (reference sequence). CDR3 in DNA: TGCAGTGCTCTCCATTCCCGGACAGGCTCCTACGAGCAGTACTTC. This translates into CSALHSRTGSYEQYF.

In this sample, this clonotype turned up many times. This chain uses TRBV20-1 with TRBJ1-6; no reliable D call. V lost 3 bases to trimming and J lost 0 bases, with 12 bases between them. The CDR3 is 16 amino acids. Germline-derived CDR1 and CDR2 are DFQATT and SNEGSKA (reference sequence). CDR3 protein: CSASAGGSSYNSPLHF. CDR3 sequence (DNA): TGCAGTGCTAGCGCAGGCGGCAGCTCCTATAATTCACCCCTCCACTTT.

This clonotype has ten or more counts. The V gene is TRBV20-1, the J gene TRBJ1-3; tentative D call: TRBD1 (5 bases). Germline V CDR1 and CDR2: DFQATT, SNEGSKA (reference sequence). The CDR3 is made up of 14 amino acids. The V end lost 3 bases, the J end lost 2 bases, and 11 bases lay between the germline ends. CDR3 sequence reads: CSASVRGAGNTIYF. The CDR3 DNA reads TGCAGTGCTAGCGTACGGGGGGCTGGAAACACCATATATTTT.

At least ten counts were recorded for this clonotype. The rearrangement uses TRBV5-1 and TRBJ2-3; weak D call: TRBD2 (6 bases). V was trimmed by 0 bases and J by 7 bases, leaving 12 bases between them. Per the germline V gene, CDR1 is SGHRS and CDR2 is YFSETQ. This CDR3 is built from 14 residues. DNA for the CDR3: TGCGCCAGCAGCTTGGGGGGGGATCGGAATACGCAGTATTTT. It is translated as CASSLGGDRNTQYF. Supplemented by reference TRBV5-1 and TRBJ2-3, the full variable domain reads KAGVTQTPRYLIKTRGQQVTLSCSPISGHRSVSWYQQTPGQGLQFLFEYFSETQRNKGNFPGRFSGRQFSNSRSEMNVSTLELGDSALYLCASSLGGDRNTQYFGPGTRLTVL.

At least ten counts were recorded for this clonotype. CDR3: CSARTSSTDTQYF. Written as DNA, the CDR3 is TGCAGTGCGCGGACTAGTTCCACAGATACGCAGTATTTT. This rearrangement joins TRBV20-1 to TRBJ2-3; 7 positions match TRBD2. The CDR3 runs to 13 residues. Germline-derived CDR1 and CDR2 are DFQATT and SNEGSKA (reference sequence). The ends lost 6 bases at V and 2 bases at J; junction bases unmatched: 5.

This clonotype was counted many times. This sequence joins TRBV20-1 and TRBJ1-3; D gene ambiguous. From germline, CDR1 is DFQATT and CDR2 SNEGSKA (reference sequence). This CDR3 has 10 amino acids. The CDR3 DNA reads as TGCGGATACCTTGGAAACACCATATATTTT. Encoded protein: CGYLGNTIYF.

This clonotype was seen repeatedly, ten times or more. The CDR3 nucleotides are TGCGCCAGCAGTCGGGACAGAACGAACACCGGGGAGCTGTTTTTT. Protein: CASSRDRTNTGELFF. V gene TRBV5-1 combines with J gene TRBJ2-2; 7 nucleotides line up with TRBD1. Per germline, CDR1 SGHRS and CDR2 YFSETQ. This CDR3 spans 15 amino acids. V was clipped by 5 bases and J by 0 bases; unmatched bases: 4.

This rearrangement joins TRBV5-1 to TRBJ2-2; 11 bases match TRBD1. CDR1 is SGHRS and CDR2 is YFSETQ in the germline V gene. This CDR3 has 14 amino acids. J gave up 4 bases and V 7 bases, and 3 bases lay outside the gene matches. This CDR3 is CASRTGGFTGELFF. The CDR3 coding sequence is TGCGCCAGCCGGACAGGGGGCTTCACCGGGGAGCTGTTTTTT. Filled out from reference TRBV5-1 and TRBJ2-2, the complete variable domain reads KAGVTQTPRYLIKTRGQQVTLSCSPISGHRSVSWYQQTPGQGLQFLFEYFSETQRNKGNFPGRFSGRQFSNSRSEMNVSTLELGDSALYLCASRTGGFTGELFFGEGSRLTVL.

This clonotype was detected many times. The chain links TRBV5-1 to TRBJ1-2; weak D call: TRBD1 (6 bases). The CDR3 consists of 14 residues. The ends were cut back, 4 bases at V and 3 bases at J, with 13 bases in the middle. Germline V lookup: CDR1 SGHRS, CDR2 YFSETQ. CDR3 sequence: CASSDRTDHYGYTF. The CDR3, as DNA: TGCGCCAGCAGCGACAGGACGGATCACTATGGCTACACCTTC.

This clonotype was seen ten or more times. The rearrangement uses TRBV20-1 and TRBJ1-5; no reliable D call. This CDR3 is built from 14 residues. The germline V and J ends were trimmed by 6 bases and 7 bases, with 19 bases remaining between them. CDR1 and CDR2 (germline): DFQATT, SNEGSKA (reference sequence). The CDR3 loop is CSATKSGSGQPQHF. In DNA form, the CDR3 reads TGCAGTGCAACAAAATCCGGGTCGGGACAGCCCCAGCATTTT.

This clonotype was found many times. The chain joins TRBV10-3 to TRBJ1-3, with 8 bases matching TRBD1. Trimming cost V 7 bases and J 4 bases; bases outside gene matches: 9. This CDR3 region has 15 residues. Germline V gives CDR1 ENHRY, CDR2 SYGVKD. Written as DNA, the CDR3 is TGTGCCATCACCTCTCAGGGGGCAGGCGGAAACACCATATATTTT. Protein product: CAITSQGAGGNTIYF.

This clonotype was counted many times. V gene TRBV3-1 combines with J gene TRBJ2-2; TRBD1 aligns across 9 bases. CDR3 length equals 16 residues. Trimming at V came to 6 bases and at J to 5 bases, leaving 10 bases not matched to a gene. Germline lookup yields CDR1 LGHDT and CDR2 YNNKEL (reference sequence). CDR3 DNA sequence: TGTGCCAGCAGACGCAGAACGACAGGGGGGACCGGGGAGCTGTTTTTT. This translates into CASRRRTTGGTGELFF.

This clonotype appeared many times. The chain links TRBV6-5 to TRBJ2-7; unclear D gene. Germline lookup yields CDR1 MNHEY and CDR2 SVGAGI. The CDR3 loop spans 15 amino acids. Trimming removed 3 bases at V and 0 bases at J, with 12 bases between. CDR3 region: CASSYQSAGSYEQYF. Written as DNA, the CDR3 is TGTGCCAGCAGTTATCAGTCGGCAGGCTCCTACGAGCAGTACTTC.

The sample holds many counts of this clonotype. This chain connects TRBV20-1 to TRBJ2-3; 11 nucleotides line up with TRBD1. Germline values: CDR1 DFQATT, CDR2 SNEGSKA (reference sequence). J gave up 7 bases and V 3 bases, and 3 bases lay outside the gene matches. The CDR3 has 13 residues. CDR3 loop: CSARGDRGNTQYF. As DNA, the CDR3 is TGCAGTGCTAGGGGGGACAGGGGGAATACGCAGTATTTT.

This clonotype was observed at least ten times. The CDR3 protein is CASSVGQGKNYGYTF. The CDR3 DNA is TGCGCCAGCAGCGTCGGACAGGGGAAAAACTATGGCTACACCTTC. The chain is built from TRBV5-1 and TRBJ1-2; 9 positions agree with TRBD1. V was pared by 4 bases and J by 2 bases, with 6 bases of the junction left unmatched. The CDR3 runs to 15 residues. Germline V gives CDR1 SGHRS, CDR2 YFSETQ.

This clonotype was detected ten times or more. The J gene is TRBJ2-2, the V gene TRBV7-8, with TRBD2 matching 10 bases. Trimming took 2 bases from V and 7 from J; bases not matched to a gene: 13. Germline V CDR1 and CDR2: SGHVS, FQNEAQ. The CDR3 has 18 residues. CDR3 loop: CASSLWLAGETRGGELFF. The CDR3, as DNA: TGTGCCAGCAGCTTATGGCTAGCGGGGGAGACAAGGGGCGGGGAGCTGTTTTTT.

This clonotype was counted many times. This rearrangement joins TRBV27 to TRBJ2-2; 8 bases line up with TRBD1. Per the germline V gene, CDR1 is MNHEY and CDR2 is SMNVEV (reference sequence). The CDR3 is made up of 15 amino acids. The V and J ends lost 4 bases and 6 bases, in that order; junction bases with no gene match: 7. CDR3 in amino acids: CASSWTGMVAGELFF. CDR3 nucleotides: TGTGCCAGCAGTTGGACAGGGATGGTGGCCGGGGAGCTGTTTTTT.

Many counts were recorded for this clonotype. This rearrangement joins TRBV5-1 to TRBJ2-3, with 7 bases identical to TRBD2. CDR1 SGHRS and CDR2 YFSETQ come from the germline V gene. This CDR3 has 16 amino acids. The J segment lost 4 bases and the V segment lost 6 bases, leaving 14 bases of the junction unmatched. The DNA for the CDR3 is TGCGCCAGCACACTCTTGGCGACTAGCAGGGCAGATACGCAGTATTTT. Residues: CASTLLATSRADTQYF.

In this sample, this clonotype turned up many times. The chain carries TRBV5-1 and TRBJ1-1, with 7 nucleotides matching TRBD1. Germline V gene sequence: CDR1 SGHRS, CDR2 YFSETQ. The trim removed 5 bases at V and 1 base at J, leaving 8 bases unmatched. The CDR3 covers 15 residues. The CDR3, as DNA: TGCGCCAGCAGACCACGACAGGGTCAGAACACTGAAGCTTTCTTT. Translated: CASRPRQGQNTEAFF. The full variable domain, its missing parts supplied by reference TRBV5-1 and TRBJ1-1, is KAGVTQTPRYLIKTRGQQVTLSCSPISGHRSVSWYQQTPGQGLQFLFEYFSETQRNKGNFPGRFSGRQFSNSRSEMNVSTLELGDSALYLCASRPRQGQNTEAFFGQGTRLTVV.

This clonotype was counted once. The J gene is TRBJ2-1, the V gene TRBV10-3; D perhaps matches TRBD2 (5 bases). The CDR3 runs to 15 residues. V shed 7 bases and J shed 4 bases, with 17 bases lying between them. The germline gives CDR1 ENHRY, CDR2 SYGVKD. CDR3 protein: CAITPDLAGYNEQFF. CDR3 coding DNA: TGTGCCATCACCCCGGATCTAGCCGGGTACAATGAGCAGTTCTTC.

This clonotype was picked up many times. V gene TRBV7-9 combines with J gene TRBJ2-1; D may be TRBD2 (7 bases). V lost 5 bases, J lost 4 bases, and 18 bases lay in between. Germline CDR1 and CDR2: SEHNR and FQNEAQ (reference sequence). The CDR3 runs 16 residues. CDR3 amino acids: CASSPNGGPSYNEQFF. In DNA form, the CDR3 reads TGTGCCAGCAGCCCAAACGGGGGGCCCAGTTACAATGAGCAGTTCTTC.